This T cell receptor (beta chain) was captured in a study of graft-versus-host responses after intestinal transplantation (TCRdb year 2021). Notes on the research overall: The transplants that recipients received were multivisceral, liver-intestinal, or isolated intestinal. Every recipient was given anti-thymocyte globulin induction, followed by roughly 3 years of maintenance tacrolimus and steroids. After intestinal transplantation, graft-versus-host and host-versus-graft alloreactive T cell clones were followed in the graft, circulation and bone marrow using bulk TCR-beta CDR3 sequencing. To identify alloreactive clones, pre-transplant mixed lymphocyte reaction products were sequenced and compared with unstimulated pre-transplant donor and recipient T cells. A cohort of 24 intestinal transplant recipients, including one retransplant, was enrolled, and a few patients lacking pretransplant specimens were excluded. Donor T cell macrochimerism was defined as a peak of at least 4% donor T cells among recipient peripheral blood mononuclear cells. Samples from three later patients were sequenced in-house on an Illumina MiSeq with MiXCR processing rather than by the commercial service. What the authors observed across the whole study: GvH clones turned up in recipient bone marrow, with some appearing earlier in ileal mucosa or blood, a pattern consistent with an intestinal mucosal origin. In patients with donor T cell macrochimerism, the allografts had high GvH to HvG T cell clonal ratios. The relatively low number and heterogeneity of intestinal transplant patients limited the conclusions. Early after transplant, peak levels of circulating GvH clones were found to be associated with declines in HvG clones.

The library came from the immunoSEQ multiplex PCR assay. For most patients, genomic DNA was isolated with the Qiagen DNeasy Blood and Tissue Kit and shipped frozen to Adaptive Biotechnologies for TCR sequencing. For most patients, high-throughput TCR-beta CDR3 sequencing of genomic DNA was performed by Adaptive Biotechnologies. The original methods were these. TCR sequencing data for roughly 17 patients were retrieved from Adaptive's ImmunoSEQ software; a few other patients were processed with MiXCR and VDJtools. To correct CD4 versus CD8 sorting errors, any sequence found in both subsets at a frequency ratio below 5:1 was removed. CDR3 nucleotide sequences shared between donor and recipient were removed because the origin of such sequences could not be assigned. To be classed as alloreactive, a clone needed at least 2-fold expansion over unstimulated cells and a minimum CFSE-low frequency of 0.002% (template counts) or 0.001% (read counts). Clones detected in sequenced pre-transplant spleen, lymph node, or MLR CFSE-low populations of the donor or recipient were defined as mappable. Cumulative frequency of alloreactive clones was calculated as a percentage of all sequences weighted by copy number. Drawn from immuneACCESS, this table holds only the in-frame rearrangements with V and J called that TCRdb kept. Clones are partly lost; checked studies trace under half to an unresolved V gene and leave the rest unexplained. V and J calls and clone size come straight from that table; D and trimming were deduced from the DNA. The sample yields about 120,000 clones; about 95% were counted once. The biggest ten clones account for more than 2.5% of the sample.

The time point label for this specimen denotes: cells obtained before transplantation from donor or recipient. CD3+CD4+ and CD3+CD8+ populations were FACS-sorted from unstimulated pre-transplant donor and recipient cells taken from spleen or lymph nodes. CDR1 SGHRS and CDR2 YFSETQ were looked up in the germline V gene. From its cysteine to its phenylalanine, the CDR3 spans 15 amino acids. Only the CDR3 region is kept as DNA, spanning 45 bases read in frame from base 1. V is clipped by 4 bases and J by 1 base, and the sequence between their germline boundaries is 15 bases long. About this clone itself: Its binding antigen is unknown. Base qualities are missing; no much larger clone stands one base away.

The starting material was unstimulated CD8+ T cells sorted from spleen or lymph node cells, obtained before intestinal transplant. The TCR originated in a human donor who received an intestinal transplant. The chain is assembled from TRBV5-1 and TRBJ2-7; TRBD2 is a weak D gene call, 5 bases matching. The DNA is as follows: TGCGCCAGCAGCCCCCCCTCGGGGAAGTCCTACGAGCAGTACTTC. Its amino acids are CASSPPSGKSYEQYF. Reference TRBV5-1 and TRBJ2-7 genes cover what lies past the CDR3, so the full variable domain is KAGVTQTPRYLIKTRGQQVTLSCSPISGHRSVSWYQQTPGQGLQFLFEYFSETQRNKGNFPGRFSGRQFSNSRSEMNVSTLELGDSALYLCASSPPSGKSYEQYFGPGTRLTVT.